Listed below are T cell receptor beta chains from one sample, sequenced in a study of T-cell reconstitution after alpha-beta-depleted transplantation in children. TCRdb reprocessed the PCR reads via MiXCR and lists one record per CDR3 protein. The repertoire holds approximately 800,000 distinct CDR3 sequences, with under 20% as singletons. The specimen comprised PBMCs, mostly from graft donor cells, sampled 360 days after TCRalphabeta/CD19-depleted stem cell transplant. These receptors originate from a male patient between 5 and 17 years old who had a stem cell transplant for acute lymphoblastic leukemia, so the T cells may come from the graft donor. Both conserved end residues are part of each CDR3. Each record gives: D gene, V gene, clone size, CDR3 length, J gene, CDR3 DNA, CDR3 protein. A D gene is named only where the DNA matches it firmly. Clone size, where shown, is once, few, many, or a class for clones that have expanded.

-	TRBV11-1	few	19	TRBJ2-7	TGTGCCAGCAGCTTACCACTTCGAGGCAGCCCACTGCTTTTAAGGGAGCAGTACTTC	CASSLPLRGSPLLLREQYF
-	TRBV5-1	-	14	TRBJ2-3	TGCGCCAGCAGATGGGCAGGGAAATCGGATACGCAGTATTTT	CASRWAGKSDTQYF
TRBD1	TRBV2	many	14	TRBJ2-5	TGTGCCAGCAGTCCTCGGACAGGAAAAGAGACCCAGTACTTC	CASSPRTGKETQYF
TRBD1	TRBV2	-	13	TRBJ2-1	TGTGCCAGCAGTGCAGGGGGAAACAATGAGCAGTTCTTC	CASSAGGNNEQFF
-	TRBV7-9	-	15	TRBJ2-5	TGTGCCAGCAGCTTATACCCGTCGGAGGGGGAGACCCAGTACTTC	CASSLYPSEGETQYF
-	TRBV10-3	-	13	TRBJ1-1	TGTGCCTCCGAGGGGTTAGAGAGCACTGAAGCTTTCTTT	CASEGLESTEAFF
-	TRBV2	few	14	TRBJ2-7	TGTGCCAGCAGTGGCGGTTGGCCTCGCTACGAGCAGTACTTC	CASSGGWPRYEQYF
TRBD2	TRBV20-1	many	15	TRBJ2-2	TGCAGTGCTAGACTAGCGGGAGGACGCACCGGGGAGCTGTTTTTT	CSARLAGGRTGELFF
-	TRBV7-9	-	14	TRBJ1-5	TGTGCCAGCACCCTAGACGGGGTTCGGCAGCCCCAGCATTTT	CASTLDGVRQPQHF
-	TRBV5-1	many	15	TRBJ2-2	TGCGCCAGCAGCTTTAAGAAAGGGGACACCGGGGAGCTGTTTTTT	CASSFKKGDTGELFF
TRBD2	TRBV27	few	16	TRBJ2-3	TGTGCCAGCCGGACTAGCGGGAGAATAGTATGGGATACGCAGTATTTT	CASRTSGRIVWDTQYF
TRBD1	TRBV30	-	13	TRBJ1-1	TGTGCCTGGGGGGGACAGGGGGATACTGAAGCTTTCTTT	CAWGGQGDTEAFF
-	TRBV6-2/TRBV6-3	-	17	TRBJ1-5	TGTGCCAGCAGTTACAGTCAGGGGAGGCTTAGCAATCAGCCCCAGCATTTT	CASSYSQGRLSNQPQHF
TRBD1	TRBV24-1	many	16	TRBJ2-1	TGTGCCACCAGTGAGCTATCAGGGGGCTCCTACAATGAGCAGTTCTTC	CATSELSGGSYNEQFF
-	TRBV24-1	many	15	TRBJ2-3	TGTGCCACCAGTGATCCGCGACAGCCGAGGAATACGCAGTATTTT	CATSDPRQPRNTQYF
-	TRBV10-2	-	16	TRBJ2-1	TGCGCCAGCAGTGAGTGGGTTAGCTCGTCCTACAATGAGCAGTTCTTC	CASSEWVSSSYNEQFF
TRBD2	TRBV24-1	many	17	TRBJ2-1	TGTGCCACCAGTGATTTGCACCGGCGGGAGGTCCACAATGAGCAGTTCTTC	CATSDLHRREVHNEQFF
-	TRBV27	-	14	TRBJ1-4	TGTGCCAGCAGTTCTCGACAGGAGAATGAAAAACTGTTTTTT	CASSSRQENEKLFF
TRBD2	TRBV19	-	14	TRBJ2-1	TGTGCCAGTAGTATTAGCGGGAGGGGACGTGAGCAGTTCTTC	CASSISGRGREQFF
-	TRBV5-1	many	13	TRBJ2-1	TGCGCCAGCAGCTTGCCCGGCAACAATGAGCAGTTCTTC	CASSLPGNNEQFF
-	TRBV7-9	many	14	TRBJ2-2	TGTGCCGGAAACAGTAACCGGGGCACCGGGGAGCTGTTTTTT	CAGNSNRGTGELFF
TRBD2	TRBV20-1	few	15	TRBJ2-7	TGCAGTGCCGAAATGACTAGCGGGTTTACCTACGAGCAGTACTTC	CSAEMTSGFTYEQYF
-	TRBV9	few	15	TRBJ1-2	TGTGCCAGCAGCGTAAGACAAACAGACTTCTATGGCTACACCTTC	CASSVRQTDFYGYTF
TRBD2	TRBV27	many	14	TRBJ2-2	TGTGCCAGCCGGAGCGGGATGGTTAACGGGGAGCTGTTTTTT	CASRSGMVNGELFF
-	TRBV9	few	15	TRBJ2-5	TGTGCCAGCAGCGTAGGCGGGGTTTTACGTGAGACCCAGTACTTC	CASSVGGVLRETQYF
-	TRBV29-1	few	13	TRBJ2-3	TGCAGCTTGGCCGCGGACACCTTAGATACGCAGTATTTT	CSLAADTLDTQYF
-	TRBV28	-	18	TRBJ2-7	TGTGCCAGCAGTTTTTCTATTTTCGTGGGGGGAGCGACCTACGAGCAGTACTTC	CASSFSIFVGGATYEQYF